These 24 T cell receptor beta chains originate from one sample sequenced in a study of blood T cell repertoires in COVID-19. TCRdb keeps only in-frame clones here, not all; method: immunoSEQ multiplex PCR. The table records 310,000 or so clones, approximately 91% of them present only once. Sequenced input: peripheral blood. Source of these receptors: a woman aged 25-40 years with COVID-19, enrolled during active disease.

The V and J genes are TRBV29-1 and TRBJ1-5, with D possibly TRBD1 on 6 matching bases. The ends were cut back, 4 bases at V and 6 bases at J, with 13 bases in the middle. Germline V lookup: CDR1 SQVTM, CDR2 ANQGSEA. The CDR3 has 13 amino acids. This CDR3 is CSVAGGASQPQHF. DNA of the CDR3: TGCAGCGTTGCGGGGGGGGCGAGTCAGCCCCAGCATTTT. The full variable domain, rest sourced from reference TRBV29-1 and TRBJ1-5, is SAVISQKPSRDICQRGTSLTIQCQVDSQVTMMFWYRQQPGQSLTLIATANQGSEATYESGFVIDKFPISRPNLTFSTLTVSNMSPEDSSIYLCSVAGGASQPQHFGDGTRLSIL.

The chain combines TRBV4-1 with TRBJ1-6, with a tentative D call TRBD1 (5 bases). The CDR3 consists of 17 residues. V lost 0 bases, J lost 7 bases, and 16 bases lay in between. In germline, CDR1 is MGHRA, CDR2 YSYEKL. The CDR3 is CASSQEGWTLNNSPLHF. For the CDR3, the DNA is TGCGCCAGCAGCCAAGAGGGATGGACACTTAACAATTCACCCCTCCACTTT.

The chain joins TRBV10-1 to TRBJ2-7; a weak D match, TRBD1 (7 bases). Germline loops: CDR1 WNHNN, CDR2 SYGVQD (reference sequence). The V and J ends lost 11 bases and 4 bases respectively, with 15 bases between them. The CDR3 length is 12 residues. CDR3 coding DNA: TGCGCCTCCCGGAGGGGGCTTTACGAGCAGTACTTC. It yields the protein CASRRGLYEQYF.

V gene TRBV6-5 combines with J gene TRBJ1-1; D is uncertain. The CDR3 is 15 residues long. Trimming removed 2 bases from V and 3 bases from J, with 13 bases in between. Germline CDR1 is MNHEY and CDR2 is SVGAGI. This CDR3 is CASSYAGRADTEAFF. The CDR3 DNA sequence: TGTGCCAGCAGTTACGCGGGGAGGGCGGACACTGAAGCTTTCTTT.

V is TRBV5-5 and J is TRBJ1-1; the D gene is possibly TRBD1 (5 bases). This CDR3 spans 12 amino acids. V lost 4 bases, J lost 4 bases, and 8 bases lay in between. The germline gives CDR1 SGHKS, CDR2 YYEKEE (reference sequence). CDR3 residues: CASSQGVTEAFF. The CDR3 coding sequence is TGTGCCAGCAGCCAAGGGGTCACTGAAGCTTTCTTT.

This CDR3 reads CSVGGASGNTIYF. The CDR3 DNA reads as TGCAGCGTTGGGGGCGCAAGTGGAAACACCATATATTTT. This sequence joins TRBV29-1 and TRBJ1-3, with D possibly being TRBD1 (5 bases). Germline V gives CDR1 SQVTM, CDR2 ANQGSEA. The CDR3 covers 13 residues. Deletions cut 4 bases from V and 3 bases from J, with 10 bases between.

The CDR3 loop reads CASSVDQGANEQFF. CDR3 coding DNA: TGTGCCAGCAGCGTAGATCAGGGGGCTAATGAGCAGTTCTTC. The chain couples TRBV9 to TRBJ2-1, with TRBD1 identical over 8 bases. This CDR3 contains 14 residues. V dropped 0 bases and J dropped 7; count of bases not matched to a gene: 3. Germline lookup yields CDR1 SGDLS and CDR2 YYNGEE.

The rearrangement uses TRBV9 and TRBJ1-2, with D possibly TRBD1 on 6 matching bases. The V end was cut by 5 bases, the J end by 0 bases, with 17 bases between. Looked up from germline, CDR1 is SGDLS and CDR2 is YYNGEE. The CDR3 spans 16 residues. The CDR3 region has the DNA TGTGCCAGCAGGGGGGCCGCAGGGACCGCTAACTATGGCTACACCTTC. Amino acid sequence: CASRGAAGTANYGYTF.

The chain combines TRBV7-9 with TRBJ2-5; 12 bases fit TRBD2. V was clipped by 3 bases and J by 4 bases; unmatched bases: 3. The CDR3 totals 15 residues. CDR1 and CDR2 from the germline V gene are SEHNR and FQNEAQ (reference sequence). CDR3 in DNA: TGTGCCAGCAGCTTTCTACTAGCGGGAGGAGAGACCCAGTACTTC. Its translation: CASSFLLAGGETQYF.

J is TRBJ1-6 and V is TRBV28; 8 bases are a match to TRBD1. This CDR3 has 16 residues. In germline, CDR1 is MDHEN, CDR2 SYDVKM. The J segment lost 7 bases and the V segment lost 2 bases, leaving 7 bases of the junction unmatched. The chain's CDR3 is CASSLGLQGGNSPLHF. The CDR3 nucleotides are TGTGCCAGCAGTTTAGGGTTACAGGGGGGGAATTCACCCCTCCACTTT.

The count of this clone is one. The chain recombines TRBV7-9 with TRBJ2-2, with 12 positions matching TRBD2. This CDR3 is built from 16 residues. Trimming cost V 3 bases and J 5 bases; bases outside gene matches: 4. Germline V lookup: CDR1 SEHNR, CDR2 FQNEAQ (reference sequence). The CDR3 DNA follows: TGTGCCAGCAGCTTCCCTAGCGGGAGGGGGACCGGGGAGCTGTTTTTT. It is translated as CASSFPSGRGTGELFF.

The rearrangement uses TRBV9 and TRBJ2-7; D not resolved. Trimming stripped 4 bases from V and 0 bases from J, with 14 bases between. CDR1 and CDR2 from the germline V gene are SGDLS and YYNGEE. The CDR3 has 15 residues. The CDR3 DNA follows: TGTGCCAGCAGCCATCTGGTACTTAGCTCCTACGAGCAGTACTTC. It encodes CASSHLVLSSYEQYF.

V and J are TRBV28 and TRBJ1-1; TRBD1 matches 11 bases. Trimming removed 8 bases from V and 4 bases from J; junction bases left unmatched: 3. CDR1 is MDHEN, CDR2 SYDVKM, per germline. This CDR3 comprises 13 residues. The CDR3 here is CASRDRGATEAFF. The DNA of the CDR3 is TGTGCCAGCCGGGACAGGGGGGCCACTGAAGCTTTCTTT.

This rearrangement joins TRBV7-9 to TRBJ2-1; TRBD2 is a possible D gene (5 bases). The germline CDR1 and CDR2 sequences are SEHNR and FQNEAQ (reference sequence). Trimming cost V 1 base and J 6 bases, with 13 bases left between them. CDR3 length equals 15 residues. For the CDR3, the DNA is TGTGCCAGCAGCTTAGGGCTACTCCGGGGCAATGAGCAGTTCTTC. The encoded protein is CASSLGLLRGNEQFF. Full variable domain (remainder filled in from reference TRBV7-9 and TRBJ2-1): DTGVSQNPRHKITKRGQNVTFRCDPISEHNRLYWYRQTLGQGPEFLTYFQNEAQLEKSRLLSDRFSAERPKGSFSTLEIQRTEQGDSAMYLCASSLGLLRGNEQFFGPGTRLTVL.

V is TRBV28 and J is TRBJ2-7; 12 bases are shared with TRBD1. CDR3 size: 14 residues. The germline gives CDR1 MDHEN, CDR2 SYDVKM. The J segment lost 6 bases and the V segment lost 3 bases, leaving 3 bases of the junction unmatched. The CDR3 coding sequence is TGTGCCAGCAGTTTCGGGACAGGGGGCGTCGAGCAGTACTTC. Its protein is CASSFGTGGVEQYF.

The genes are TRBV18 and TRBJ2-1, with D maybe TRBD2 (6 bases). This CDR3 region has 14 residues. Germline CDR1 is KGHSH and CDR2 is LQKENI. The germline V and J ends were trimmed by 11 bases and 0 bases, with 14 bases remaining between them. CDR3 sequence (DNA): TGTGCCGGGCGGGGTCCCTACTCCTACAATGAGCAGTTCTTC. Encoded protein: CAGRGPYSYNEQFF.

This chain uses TRBV12-3 or TRBV12-4 with TRBJ1-6; D gene ambiguous. This CDR3 comprises 12 residues. V was trimmed by 4 bases and J by 10 bases, leaving 8 bases between them. The CDR3 nucleotides are TGTGCCAGCAGTTCGCGATACTCACCCCTCCACTTT. This gives the protein CASSSRYSPLHF.

Remarks on this clone: One junction end disagrees with the germline gene, perhaps due to a read error. The chain has TRBV6-5 and TRBJ1-2, with 8 bases that match TRBD1. The CDR3 runs 11 residues. The V gene's germline CDR1 is MNHEY and CDR2 SVGAGI. CDR3 bases: TGTGCCAGCAGTCCAGGGACAGGAAAGGTCTTC. It yields the protein CASSPGTGKVF.

In DNA, the CDR3 is TGTGCCAGCAGCTTAGATGGACTCGGCGAGCAGTACTTC. Protein sequence: CASSLDGLGEQYF. This chain uses TRBV11-3 with TRBJ2-7; possibly TRBD2 for D (5 bases). The CDR3 is 13 residues long. Germline-derived CDR1 and CDR2 are SGHNT and YENEEA. Trimming pared 0 bases from V and 6 bases from J, leaving 9 bases between.

CDR3 sequence (DNA): TGTGCCAGCAGCCGTGCTAGCACTGAAGCTTTCTTT. Its protein is CASSRASTEAFF. The genes are TRBV6-6 and TRBJ1-1; D gene uncertain. Trimming left V 6 bases short and J 4 bases short, with 9 bases between. The germline V gene encodes CDR1 MNHNY and CDR2 SVGAGI (reference sequence). CDR3 size: 12 residues.

This clone appeared once. The gene calls are TRBV19 and TRBJ2-1; 10 bases map to TRBD1. The CDR3 is 15 residues long. Trimming at V came to 9 bases and at J to 5 bases, leaving 10 bases not matched to a gene. Germline values: CDR1 LNHDA, CDR2 SQIVND (reference sequence). The DNA of the CDR3 is TGTGCCAGCGACCCGGGACAGGGGATCAACAATGAGCAGTTCTTC. It yields the protein CASDPGQGINNEQFF. The variable domain in full, completed from reference TRBV19 and TRBJ2-1, reads DGGITQSPKYLFRKEGQNVTLSCEQNLNHDAMYWYRQDPGQGLRLIYYSQIVNDFQKGDIAEGYSVSREKKESFPLTVTSAQKNPTAFYLCASDPGQGINNEQFFGPGTRLTVL.

The chain recombines TRBV4-1 with TRBJ1-2, with D possibly TRBD1 on 5 matching bases. The germline gives CDR1 MGHRA, CDR2 YSYEKL. The CDR3 extends over 16 amino acids. V lost 2 bases to trimming and J lost 3 bases, with 16 bases between them. The CDR3 bases are TGCGCCAGCAGCCAATTACCCAGGGTTTTCGACTATGGCTACACCTTC. This sequence encodes CASSQLPRVFDYGYTF.

V is TRBV6-6 and J is TRBJ1-6; the match to TRBD1 covers 7 bases. The CDR3 runs 14 residues. Germline CDR1 is MNHNY and CDR2 is SVGAGI (reference sequence). Losses at the gene ends were 5 bases for V and 4 bases for J; bases not matched to a gene: 2. The CDR3 bases are TGTGCCAGCAGTCGACAGGGATATAATTCACCCCTCCACTTT. Translating it yields CASSRQGYNSPLHF.

This chain uses TRBV20-1 with TRBJ2-5; possibly TRBD1 for D (6 bases). V was shortened by 3 bases and J by 3 bases, with 11 bases between the two germline ends. This CDR3 is 13 amino acids long. Germline V lookup: CDR1 DFQATT, CDR2 SNEGSKA (reference sequence). The CDR3 reads CSASFTGKETQYF. The CDR3 DNA reads TGCAGTGCTAGTTTTACAGGGAAAGAGACCCAGTACTTC.